One sample yielded the 4 T cell receptor beta chains listed below, sequenced in a study of neoadjuvant anti-PD-1 for oral cavity cancer. Sequencing used immunoSEQ multiplex PCR; TCRdb keeps in-frame clones, though not all of them. The sample gives over 11,000 clones, under 75% of which show up once; around 2.4% is in the top ten. Time point denoted: after neoadjuvant nivolumab, at surgical resection. Here the sequenced sample was PBMCs, taken after nivolumab (anti-PD-1) treatment. The source is a person aged 35-80 years with oral cavity squamous cell carcinoma.

The CDR3 bases are TGTGCCAGCAGCGGACGCAGGGGAACCACTGAAGCTTTCTTT. Its translation is CASSGRRGTTEAFF. This sequence joins TRBV9 and TRBJ1-1; tentatively, D is TRBD1 (6 bases). This CDR3 comprises 14 residues. Germline CDR1 reads SGDLS; CDR2 reads YYNGEE. V was trimmed by 3 bases and J by 4 bases, leaving 13 bases between them.

This clone was counted a few times. The V call is TRBV5-4, the J call TRBJ2-2; D remains unclear. CDR3 size: 14 residues. Germline CDR1 SGHNT, CDR2 YYREEE (reference sequence). With 4 bases removed from V and 3 bases from J, the gap between germline ends came to 10 bases. The CDR3 nucleotides read TGTGCCAGCAGCCACCCCACAGACACCGGGGAGCTGTTTTTT. Amino acids: CASSHPTDTGELFF.

This chain uses TRBV10-1 with TRBJ2-3, with 8 bases identical to TRBD2. Germline V lookup: CDR1 WNHNN, CDR2 SYGVQD (reference sequence). Unmatched junction bases numbered 4, after V lost 3 bases and J lost 2 bases. This CDR3 has 15 amino acids. This chain's CDR3 is CASSDIAGITDTQYF. CDR3 coding DNA: TGCGCCAGCAGTGATATAGCGGGGATCACAGATACGCAGTATTTT.

The chain has TRBV11-2 and TRBJ1-1; weak D call: TRBD1 (6 bases). The germline gives CDR1 SGHAT, CDR2 FQNNGV. V was cut by 3 bases and J by 1 base, with 9 bases left in between. There are 14 residues in the CDR3. This chain's CDR3 is CASSLRGGNTEAFF. The CDR3 nucleotides read TGTGCCAGCAGCTTGAGGGGGGGGAACACTGAAGCTTTCTTT. Drawing the rest from reference TRBV11-2 and TRBJ1-1, the complete variable domain is EAGVAQSPRYKIIEKRQSVAFWCNPISGHATLYWYQQILGQGPKLLIQFQNNGVVDDSQLPKDRFSAERLKGVDSTLKIQPAKLEDSAVYLCASSLRGGNTEAFFGQGTRLTVV.